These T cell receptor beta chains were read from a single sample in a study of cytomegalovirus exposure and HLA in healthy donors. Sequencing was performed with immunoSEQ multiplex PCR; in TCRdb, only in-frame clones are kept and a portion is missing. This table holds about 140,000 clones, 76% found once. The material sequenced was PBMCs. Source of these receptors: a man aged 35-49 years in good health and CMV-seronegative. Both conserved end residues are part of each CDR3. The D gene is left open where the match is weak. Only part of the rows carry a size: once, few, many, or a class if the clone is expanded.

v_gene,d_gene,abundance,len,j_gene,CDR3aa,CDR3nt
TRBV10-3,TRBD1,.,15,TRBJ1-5,CAISESSQGAQPQHF,TGTGCCATCAGTGAGTCGAGTCAGGGGGCACAGCCCCAGCATTTT
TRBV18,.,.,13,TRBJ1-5,CASSPAGNQPQHF,TGTGCCAGCTCACCTGCAGGCAATCAGCCCCAGCATTTT
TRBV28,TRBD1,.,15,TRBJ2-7,CASSLGDREGVEQYF,TGTGCCAGCAGTTTGGGGGACAGGGAGGGGGTCGAGCAGTACTTC
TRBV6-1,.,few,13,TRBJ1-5,CASTDWSSQPQHF,TGTGCCAGCACCGACTGGTCCAGTCAGCCCCAGCATTTT
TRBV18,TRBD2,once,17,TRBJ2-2,CASSPPGLAGNTGELFF,TGTGCCAGCTCACCACCGGGCCTAGCGGGGAACACCGGGGAGCTGTTTTTT
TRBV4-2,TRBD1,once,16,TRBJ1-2,CASSQVTGGLDYGYTF,TGTGCCAGCAGCCAAGTAACAGGGGGCTTAGACTATGGCTACACCTTC
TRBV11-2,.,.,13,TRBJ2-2,CASSRDKTGELFF,TGTGCCAGCAGCCGGGACAAAACGGGGGAGCTGTTTTTT
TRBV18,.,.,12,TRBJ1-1,CASSPTDAEAFF,TGTGCCAGCTCACCGACAGACGCTGAAGCTTTCTTT
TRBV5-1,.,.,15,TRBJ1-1,CASSSEGGWVTEAFF,TGCGCCAGCAGCTCAGAAGGGGGTTGGGTCACTGAAGCTTTCTTT
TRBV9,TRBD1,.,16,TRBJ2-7,CASSVDGDRSSYEQYF,TGTGCCAGCAGCGTAGACGGGGACAGGAGCTCCTACGAGCAGTACTTC
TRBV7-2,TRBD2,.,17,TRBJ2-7,CASSPSHPSGRAGEQYF,TGTGCCAGCAGCCCCAGTCACCCTAGCGGGAGGGCCGGAGAGCAGTACTTC
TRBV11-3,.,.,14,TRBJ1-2,CASSPLLGQTGYTF,TGTGCCAGCAGCCCCCTTCTGGGCCAGACAGGCTACACCTTC
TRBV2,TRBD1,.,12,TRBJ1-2,CASSGQGSGYTF,TGTGCCAGCAGTGGACAGGGGTCGGGCTACACCTTC
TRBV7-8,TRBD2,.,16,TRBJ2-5,CASSLGLGGGRETQYF,TGTGCCAGCAGCTTAGGTCTCGGGGGGGGCCGGGAGACCCAGTACTTC
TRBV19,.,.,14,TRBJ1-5,CASSFSRYDQPQHF,TGTGCCAGTAGCTTCTCTCGGTACGATCAGCCCCAGCATTTT
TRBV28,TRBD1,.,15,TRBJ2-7,CASSLFGTGGYEQYF,TGTGCCAGCAGTCTCTTCGGGACAGGGGGATACGAGCAGTACTTC
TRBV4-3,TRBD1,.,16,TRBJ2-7,CASSQDRGTASDEQYF,TGCGCCAGCAGCCAAGATAGGGGGACAGCCTCTGACGAGCAGTACTTC